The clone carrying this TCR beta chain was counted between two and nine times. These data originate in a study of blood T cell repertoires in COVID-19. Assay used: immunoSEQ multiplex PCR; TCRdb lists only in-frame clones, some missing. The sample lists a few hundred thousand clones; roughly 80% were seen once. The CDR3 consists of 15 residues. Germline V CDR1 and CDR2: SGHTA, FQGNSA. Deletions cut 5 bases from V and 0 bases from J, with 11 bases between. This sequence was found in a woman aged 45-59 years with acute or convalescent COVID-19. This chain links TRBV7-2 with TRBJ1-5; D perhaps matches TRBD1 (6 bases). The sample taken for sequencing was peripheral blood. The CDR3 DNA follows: TGTGCCAGCAGCCCCGGGACAAATAGCAATCAGCCCCAGCATTTT. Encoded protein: CASSPGTNSNQPQHF.